In this sample, the clone carrying this T cell receptor (beta chain) turned up once. What it binds is not known. This sample was included in a study of T cell responses to AZD1222 COVID-19 vaccine. Study as a whole: Samples with a second dose at about 4 or about 12 weeks were pooled together.

Sequencing was performed with immunoSEQ multiplex PCR; in TCRdb, only in-frame clones are kept and a portion is missing. The data contain just over 70,000 clones, less than 85% of them seen just once; the ten biggest clones take up just over 20%. Germline V CDR1 and CDR2: SNHLY, FYNNEI. Trimming left V 4 bases short and J 0 bases short, with 10 bases between. The CDR3 spans 15 residues. Study observations and caveats: Clonal diversity was possibly underestimated, and white British individuals and females predominated among donors. The study identified only six AZD1222 recipients as seropositive at baseline. CD4 TCRs associated with vaccination spanned spike, dominating at 160-218 and 743-854.

This rearrangement joins TRBV2 to TRBJ1-5; D is unresolved. This TCR derives from an adult in good health. Material: peripheral blood, obtained on day 0 of AZD1222 vaccination. The CDR3 bases are TGTGCCAGCAGTGGCCTATCGGTTAGCAATCAGCCCCAGCATTTT. It is translated as CASSGLSVSNQPQHF.